These 20 T cell receptor beta chains came from one sample sequenced in a study of blood T cell repertoires in COVID-19 (dated by TCRdb to about 2020). The library was generated by the immunoSEQ multiplex PCR assay. Drawn from immuneACCESS, this table holds only the in-frame rearrangements with V and J called that TCRdb kept. Clones are partly lost; checked studies trace under half to an unresolved V gene and leave the rest unexplained. This sample is represented by roughly 200,000 clones; roughly 85% of them were singletons. Around 5% of the sample belongs to the ten largest clones. The sequencing sample was made of peripheral blood. The receptors stem from a woman older than 75 with acute or convalescent COVID-19.

For this clone: One base away lies a much larger clone, so this may be a sequencing read error. The chain has TRBV7-2 and TRBJ1-2; 7 bases line up with TRBD1. The CDR3 runs 12 residues. Germline V CDR1 and CDR2: SGHTA, FQGNSA. With V trimmed by 2 bases and J by 6 bases, 0 bases remained unmatched. Here the CDR3 reads CASSLTGDGYTF. The CDR3 DNA follows: TGTGCCAGCAGCTTAACAGGGGATGGCTACACCTTC. Full variable domain (outside the CDR3, taken from reference TRBV7-2 and TRBJ1-2): GAGVSQSPSNKVTEKGKDVELRCDPISGHTALYWYRQSLGQGLEFLIYFQGNSAPDKSGLPSDRFSAERTGGSVSTLTIQRTQQEDSAVYLCASSLTGDGYTFGSGTRLTVV.

This chain links TRBV7-9 with TRBJ2-7; D unresolved. V gave up 3 bases and J gave up 5 bases, with 8 bases separating them. Germline V lookup: CDR1 SEHNR, CDR2 FQNEAQ (reference sequence). The CDR3 runs to 12 residues. The CDR3: CASSFSENEQYF. The CDR3 DNA reads TGTGCCAGCAGCTTCTCTGAGAACGAGCAGTACTTC.

The count of this clone is one. The chain couples TRBV5-1 to TRBJ2-3; 7 positions match TRBD2. CDR1 and CDR2 (germline): SGHRS, YFSETQ. J was trimmed by 4 bases and V by 0 bases; bases with no gene match: 8. The CDR3 runs to 16 residues. The CDR3 nucleotides are TGCGCCAGCAGCTTGGCCCAACTAGCGTTGGCAGATACGCAGTATTTT. Its protein is CASSLAQLALADTQYF.

The CDR3: CAAEGRDPYTQYF. In DNA, the CDR3 is TGTGCCGCGGAGGGACGGGATCCTTATACGCAGTATTTT. The chain carries TRBV6-5 and TRBJ2-3; tentatively, D is TRBD2 (6 bases). Per the germline V gene, CDR1 is MNHEY and CDR2 is SVGAGI. Trimming took 11 bases from V and 7 from J, leaving 19 bases between them. The CDR3 consists of 13 residues.

The gene calls are TRBV6-5 and TRBJ2-7; 9 nucleotides match TRBD2. The CDR3 is 16 residues long. Germline V gene data show CDR1 as MNHEY and CDR2 as SVGAGI. The junction had 9 bases not matched to a gene; V was cut back by 4 bases and J by 2 bases. The CDR3 coding sequence is TGTGCCAGCAGTTTCGGGACTAGCCTCCATACCTACGAGCAGTACTTC. It is translated as CASSFGTSLHTYEQYF.

This clone was observed a single time. The gene calls are TRBV2 and TRBJ2-2; 15 bases align to TRBD2. The CDR3 is 15 residues long. With 7 bases clipped from V and 6 bases from J, the junction kept 3 bases outside the gene matches. Germline CDR1 SNHLY, CDR2 FYNNEI. The CDR3 bases are TGTGCCAGCATGCGGACTAGCGGGAGGGCCGGGGAGCTGTTTTTT. This gives the protein CASMRTSGRAGELFF.

V and J are TRBV6-6 and TRBJ2-2; a possible D gene is TRBD1 (7 bases). The length of the CDR3 is 16 residues. Germline-derived CDR1 and CDR2 are MNHNY and SVGAGI (reference sequence). V gave up 8 bases and J gave up 5 bases, with 21 bases separating them. Here the CDR3 reads CASCRRQGGGTGELFF. The CDR3 region has the DNA TGTGCCAGCTGTAGAAGACAGGGAGGTGGGACCGGGGAGCTGTTTTTT.

V gene TRBV4-3 combines with J gene TRBJ2-7; D might be TRBD2 (6 bases). Germline CDR1 reads LGHNA; CDR2 reads YSLEER. This CDR3 is built from 15 residues. Trimming removed 4 bases from V and 2 bases from J, with 15 bases in between. CDR3 DNA sequence: TGCGCCAGCAGCCCCTGGGACTCCGTCACCTACGAGCAGTACTTC. Translation gives CASSPWDSVTYEQYF.

J is TRBJ2-2 and V is TRBV25-1; D call uncertain. The V end was cut by 3 bases, the J end by 0 bases, with 8 bases between. In germline, CDR1 is MGHDK, CDR2 SYGVNS. The CDR3 loop spans 15 amino acids. The CDR3, as DNA: TGTGCCAGCAGTGATATGACAACGAACACCGGGGAGCTGTTTTTT. It translates to CASSDMTTNTGELFF. The variable domain in full, completed from reference TRBV25-1 and TRBJ2-2, reads EADIYQTPRYLVIGTGKKITLECSQTMGHDKMYWYQQDPGMELHLIHYSYGVNSTEKGDLSSESTVSRIRTEHFPLTLESARPSHTSQYLCASSDMTTNTGELFFGEGSRLTVL.

The chain has TRBV24-1 and TRBJ1-4; D is unclear. V was trimmed by 2 bases and J by 7 bases, leaving 16 bases between them. This CDR3 spans 16 amino acids. Germline CDR1 and CDR2: KGHDR and SFDVKD. CDR3 nucleotide sequence: TGTGCCACCAGTGATTCCTCGGCGGCAGGAGGTGAAAAACTGTTTTTT. It specifies CATSDSSAAGGEKLFF.

This clone was seen once. The chain carries TRBV7-2 and TRBJ1-2; no firm D call. CDR3 size: 17 residues. Germline V gene lookup returns CDR1 SGHTA and CDR2 FQGNSA. Trimming shortened V by 5 bases and J by 4 bases, and 23 bases separated the two germline ends. CDR3 bases: TGTGCCAGCAGCCGTCGAGGACGGGATTATACTATCTATGGCTACACCTTC. Protein product: CASSRRGRDYTIYGYTF.

The sample holds one count of this clone. The chain uses TRBV6-5 and TRBJ2-7; maybe TRBD1 (6 bases). The CDR3 has 14 amino acids. V was shortened by 6 bases and J by 2 bases, with 14 bases between the two germline ends. Germline V gives CDR1 MNHEY, CDR2 SVGAGI. The DNA for the CDR3 is TGTGCCAGCAGAACCTCGACAGGAACCTACGAGCAGTACTTC. Translating gives CASRTSTGTYEQYF.

The gene calls are TRBV24-1 and TRBJ2-5, with D possibly TRBD2 on 5 matching bases. Trimming cost V 3 bases and J 4 bases, with 14 bases left between them. The CDR3 is 15 amino acids. Germline CDR1 reads KGHDR; CDR2 reads SFDVKD. In nucleotides, the CDR3 is TGTGCCACCAGTGATCCCCGGGGTTCGGGAGAGACCCAGTACTTC. It codes for CATSDPRGSGETQYF.

This chain uses TRBV21-1 with TRBJ2-3; TRBD2 is the table's D call and was not checked against the DNA. TRBV21-1 is labeled a pseudogene. The CDR3 length is 17 residues. CDR3 nucleotides: TGTGCCAGCAGCAAAAAGGGATCTAGCGGGTATGGAGATACGCAGTATTTT. It specifies CASSKKGSSGYGDTQYF.

This sequence joins TRBV7-9 and TRBJ1-5, with TRBD1 matching 7 bases. Trimming at V came to 3 bases and at J to 0 bases, leaving 8 bases not matched to a gene. The CDR3 has 17 amino acids. Germline CDR1 reads SEHNR; CDR2 reads FQNEAQ (reference sequence). In nucleotides, the CDR3 is TGTGCCAGCAGCTTTGGGACAGTAGACTCTAGCAATCAGCCCCAGCATTTT. Protein product: CASSFGTVDSSNQPQHF.

CDR3 in amino acids: CASSYFAPLAGGSEQYF. Here the CDR3 DNA reads TGTGCCAGCAGTTACTTCGCCCCACTAGCGGGAGGGAGCGAGCAGTACTTC. The gene calls are TRBV6-2 or TRBV6-3 and TRBJ2-7, with 13 bases fitting TRBD2. Per the germline V gene, CDR1 is MNHEY and CDR2 is SVGEGT. The CDR3 is 17 residues long. V lost 1 base, J lost 6 bases, and 9 bases stayed unmatched.

The chain couples TRBV5-4 to TRBJ2-5; perhaps TRBD2 as D (5 bases). V dropped 4 bases and J dropped 4 bases, with 20 bases sitting between them. Germline loops: CDR1 SGHNT, CDR2 YYREEE (reference sequence). This CDR3 is 16 amino acids long. The CDR3 bases are TGTGCCAGCAGCCTCGGAAGGGTAGAGGGTAGAGAGACCCAGTACTTC. Translated, it gives CASSLGRVEGRETQYF.

The chain recombines TRBV5-4 with TRBJ2-5; D not certain. The CDR3 loop spans 12 amino acids. Per germline, CDR1 SGHNT and CDR2 YYREEE (reference sequence). V was pared by 1 base and J by 4 bases, with 5 bases between. The CDR3 spells CASSLPIETQYF. CDR3 coding DNA: TGTGCCAGCAGCTTGCCCATAGAGACCCAGTACTTC.

The CDR3 DNA reads as TGTGCCAGTAGTCCTACCCCGCGGGACAGAAAACTGTTTTTT. Its protein product is CASSPTPRDRKLFF. The chain links TRBV19 to TRBJ1-4; 7 nucleotides align to TRBD1. The germline CDR1 and CDR2 sequences are LNHDA and SQIVND (reference sequence). This CDR3 spans 14 amino acids. After removal of 5 bases from V and 10 bases from J, the junction contained 10 bases not matched to a gene.

The V and J genes are TRBV6-5 and TRBJ2-1; TRBD1 agrees at 8 bases. The junction had 7 bases not matched to a gene; V was cut back by 0 bases and J by 9 bases. The CDR3 has 15 amino acids. CDR1 is MNHEY, CDR2 SVGAGI, per germline. This CDR3 is CASSYSDRVNPEQFF. DNA of the CDR3: TGTGCCAGCAGTTACTCGGACAGGGTGAATCCTGAGCAGTTCTTC.